A selection of T cell receptor beta chains follows, all from one sample in a study of T cell repertoires in cytomegalovirus infection. These TCRs' antigens remain unknown. TCRdb re-called the reads through MiXCR, storing one row per CDR3 protein. The sample consists of 570,000 or so distinct CDR3 sequences, roughly 43% of them appearing once. The sample in question was cultured PBMCs, obtained from culture after CMV antigen stimulation. The source is a human donor in good health (CMV status not recorded). Some clones in this sample may be carry-over from other donors' samples. Each CDR3 is given with its conserved first and last residue. D genes are given only for firm matches. Expanded clones get a size class; other rows say once, few or many, or leave the size out.

CDR3 protein: CASSPPGARFNEQFF
CDR3 DNA: TGTGCCAGCAGCCCCCCGGGAGCCCGTTTCAATGAGCAGTTCTTC
D gene: -
clone size: few
V gene: TRBV7-6
J gene: TRBJ2-1

CDR3 protein: CASSFANTGTEAFF
CDR3 DNA: TGTGCCAGCAGTTTTGCTAACACTGGCACTGAAGCTTTCTTT
D gene: -
clone size: -
V gene: TRBV6-2/TRBV6-3
J gene: TRBJ1-1

CDR3 protein: CATSIIGGYNEQFF
CDR3 DNA: TGTGCCACCAGCATCATTGGGGGATACAATGAGCAGTTCTTC
D gene: -
clone size: few
V gene: TRBV15
J gene: TRBJ2-1

CDR3 protein: CASSQTSGQETQYF
CDR3 DNA: TGTGCCAGCAGCCAGACTAGCGGGCAAGAGACCCAGTACTTC
D gene: TRBD2
clone size: -
V gene: TRBV5-4
J gene: TRBJ2-5

CDR3 protein: CASRRNLRTGGAYGYTF
CDR3 DNA: TGTGCCAGTAGGAGAAATCTAAGGACAGGGGGCGCCTATGGCTACACCTTC
D gene: TRBD1
clone size: once
V gene: TRBV19
J gene: TRBJ1-2

CDR3 protein: CASSPAAGTIYF
CDR3 DNA: TGTGCCAGTAGTCCTGCTGCGGGCACCATATATTTT
D gene: -
clone size: -
V gene: TRBV19
J gene: TRBJ1-3

CDR3 protein: CASSPGQRVKNIQYF
CDR3 DNA: TGTGCCAGTAGTCCGGGACAGAGAGTCAAAAACATTCAGTACTTC
D gene: TRBD1
clone size: few
V gene: TRBV19
J gene: TRBJ2-4

CDR3 protein: CASSYGTGADVYNSPLHF
CDR3 DNA: TGTGCCAGCAGTTACGGGACGGGGGCAGACGTCTATAATTCACCCCTCCACTTT
D gene: -
clone size: few
V gene: TRBV6-1
J gene: TRBJ1-6

CDR3 protein: CASSHTAHNEQFF
CDR3 DNA: TGCGCCAGCAGTCATACGGCCCACAATGAGCAGTTCTTC
D gene: -
clone size: -
V gene: TRBV23-1
J gene: TRBJ2-1

CDR3 protein: CASSRAGVENIQYF
CDR3 DNA: TGCGCCAGCAGTCGAGCGGGAGTGGAGAACATTCAGTACTTC
D gene: TRBD2
clone size: -
V gene: TRBV10-2
J gene: TRBJ2-4

CDR3 protein: CASPDTIYF
CDR3 DNA: TGTGCCAGCCCGGACACCATATATTTT
D gene: -
clone size: few
V gene: TRBV7-2
J gene: TRBJ1-3

CDR3 protein: CAWMGVSSYEQYF
CDR3 DNA: TGTGCCTGGATGGGAGTGAGCTCCTACGAGCAGTACTTC
D gene: -
clone size: -
V gene: TRBV30
J gene: TRBJ2-7

CDR3 protein: CASSLVGDRGYEQYF
CDR3 DNA: TGTGCCAGCAGCTTAGTCGGGGACAGGGGCTACGAGCAGTACTTC
D gene: TRBD1
clone size: -
V gene: TRBV7-6
J gene: TRBJ2-7

CDR3 protein: CATSGSGGAVYEQYF
CDR3 DNA: TGTGCCACCAGCGGCTCGGGAGGCGCGGTGTACGAGCAGTACTTC
D gene: TRBD2
clone size: -
V gene: TRBV15
J gene: TRBJ2-7

CDR3 protein: CASSSLRDSNQPQHF
CDR3 DNA: TGTGCCAGCAGTAGCCTCAGGGACAGCAATCAGCCCCAGCATTTT
D gene: -
clone size: -
V gene: TRBV27
J gene: TRBJ1-5

CDR3 protein: CASSEAGGIMYIQYF
CDR3 DNA: TGTGCCAGCAGTGAAGCGGGGGGGATCATGTACATTCAGTACTTC
D gene: TRBD2
clone size: -
V gene: TRBV6-1
J gene: TRBJ2-4

CDR3 protein: CSSSLGRGETQYF
CDR3 DNA: TGTTCCAGCAGTTTGGGTAGGGGGGAGACCCAGTACTTC
D gene: -
clone size: -
V gene: TRBV12-3/TRBV12-4
J gene: TRBJ2-5

CDR3 protein: CASSTPGGAGDTQYF
CDR3 DNA: TGTGCCAGCAGCACGCCAGGGGGAGCAGGGGATACGCAGTATTTT
D gene: TRBD1
clone size: -
V gene: TRBV7-2
J gene: TRBJ2-3

CDR3 protein: CASSPGLAGGTQYF
CDR3 DNA: TGTGCCAGCAGCCCCGGACTAGCGGGAGGGACCCAGTACTTC
D gene: TRBD2
clone size: -
V gene: TRBV7-2
J gene: TRBJ2-5

CDR3 protein: CASSARWGETEAFF
CDR3 DNA: TGTGCCAGCAGTGCCCGGTGGGGGGAGACTGAAGCTTTCTTT
D gene: -
clone size: -
V gene: TRBV6-1
J gene: TRBJ1-1

CDR3 protein: CASRGGLREYF
CDR3 DNA: TGTGCCAGTCGGGGGGGGTTGAGAGAGTACTTC
D gene: TRBD2
clone size: -
V gene: TRBV27
J gene: TRBJ2-7

CDR3 protein: CASGLPGNEQFF
CDR3 DNA: TGTGCCAGCGGCCTCCCGGGGAATGAGCAGTTCTTC
D gene: -
clone size: few
V gene: TRBV12-3/TRBV12-4
J gene: TRBJ2-1

CDR3 protein: CASRDGGSQETQYF
CDR3 DNA: TGTGCCAGCAGGGATGGAGGGAGCCAAGAGACCCAGTACTTC
D gene: -
clone size: -
V gene: TRBV2
J gene: TRBJ2-5

CDR3 protein: CASSLDIGVSGDTQYF
CDR3 DNA: TGTGCCAGCAGCTTAGATATCGGGGTCTCCGGCGATACGCAGTATTTT
D gene: -
clone size: -
V gene: TRBV7-6
J gene: TRBJ2-3

CDR3 protein: CATKPSTTQDTQYF
CDR3 DNA: TGTGCCACAAAACCTTCGACTACCCAAGATACGCAGTATTTT
D gene: -
clone size: -
V gene: TRBV7-2
J gene: TRBJ2-3

CDR3 protein: CSARPRTQRGTQYF
CDR3 DNA: TGCAGTGCTAGACCTCGGACCCAACGGGGGACCCAGTACTTC
D gene: -
clone size: once
V gene: TRBV20-1
J gene: TRBJ2-5

CDR3 protein: CATEIGTDYEAFF
CDR3 DNA: TGTGCCACCGAGATCGGGACCGATTATGAAGCTTTCTTT
D gene: -
clone size: few
V gene: TRBV7-9
J gene: TRBJ1-1

CDR3 protein: CASRIPGAPNTGELFF
CDR3 DNA: TGTGCCAGTAGGATACCAGGGGCCCCGAACACCGGGGAGCTGTTTTTT
D gene: -
clone size: -
V gene: TRBV19
J gene: TRBJ2-2

CDR3 protein: CASSWVASEQYF
CDR3 DNA: TGTGCCAGCAGCTGGGTCGCTAGCGAGCAGTACTTC
D gene: -
clone size: few
V gene: TRBV7-8
J gene: TRBJ2-7

CDR3 protein: CASSRGGGDEKLFF
CDR3 DNA: TGTGCCAGCAGCCGAGGCGGGGGCGATGAAAAACTGTTTTTT
D gene: -
clone size: -
V gene: TRBV5-6
J gene: TRBJ1-4

CDR3 protein: CASSPRRGGNSPLHF
CDR3 DNA: TGTGCCAGCAGCCCCCGCAGGGGAGGGAATTCACCCCTCCACTTT
D gene: -
clone size: -
V gene: TRBV7-8
J gene: TRBJ1-6

CDR3 protein: CASSLNSIGGAQYF
CDR3 DNA: TGTGCCAGCAGCCTCAATTCTATCGGAGGGGCCCAGTACTTC
D gene: -
clone size: -
V gene: TRBV5-4
J gene: TRBJ2-5

CDR3 protein: CASSHQGAWGPGAF
CDR3 DNA: -
D gene: -
clone size: -
V gene: TRBV7-2
J gene: TRBJ1-2

CDR3 protein: CSGVGPGGHYNQPQHF
CDR3 DNA: TGCAGCGGGGTAGGTCCAGGGGGCCACTACAATCAGCCCCAGCATTTT
D gene: TRBD1
clone size: -
V gene: TRBV29-1
J gene: TRBJ1-5

CDR3 protein: CSARTGANTGELFF
CDR3 DNA: TGCAGTGCGCGGACAGGGGCCAACACCGGGGAGCTGTTTTTT
D gene: TRBD1
clone size: -
V gene: TRBV20-1
J gene: TRBJ2-2

CDR3 protein: CASSLLGGTVNTEAFF
CDR3 DNA: TGTGCCAGCAGCTTATTAGGAGGGACAGTGAACACTGAAGCTTTCTTT
D gene: TRBD1
clone size: few
V gene: TRBV7-6
J gene: TRBJ1-1

CDR3 protein: CASTQGLVGSNEQFF
CDR3 DNA: TGTGCCAGCACCCAGGGGCTAGTCGGGTCCAATGAGCAGTTCTTC
D gene: -
clone size: -
V gene: TRBV6-6
J gene: TRBJ2-1

CDR3 protein: CASSLVSAWYNSPLHF
CDR3 DNA: TGTGCCAGCAGCTTAGTTTCCGCGTGGTATAATTCACCCCTCCACTTT
D gene: -
clone size: -
V gene: TRBV7-6
J gene: TRBJ1-6

CDR3 protein: CASSLARLAGGVLYNEQFF
CDR3 DNA: TGTGCCAGCAGCTTAGCGAGGCTAGCGGGAGGGGTTCTCTACAATGAGCAGTTCTTC
D gene: TRBD2
clone size: -
V gene: TRBV7-4
J gene: TRBJ2-1

CDR3 protein: CAWSVQRTGDTDTQYF
CDR3 DNA: TGTGCCTGGAGTGTACAGAGGACAGGGGACACAGATACGCAGTATTTT
D gene: TRBD1
clone size: few
V gene: TRBV30
J gene: TRBJ2-3

CDR3 protein: CASSPSWENYGYTF
CDR3 DNA: TGTGCCAGCAGCCCGTCGTGGGAGAACTATGGCTACACCTTC
D gene: -
clone size: few
V gene: TRBV5-4
J gene: TRBJ1-2

CDR3 protein: CASSHSPRRSGQEFFGANVLTF
CDR3 DNA: TGCGCCAGCAGTCACAGCCCTCGGAGGTCCGGACAGGAGTTCTTTGGGGCCAACGTCCTGACTTTC
D gene: TRBD1
clone size: -
V gene: TRBV23-1
J gene: TRBJ2-6

CDR3 protein: CASSLTSGVSYEQYF
CDR3 DNA: TGTGCCAGCAGCTTGACTAGCGGGGTCTCCTACGAGCAGTACTTC
D gene: TRBD2
clone size: -
V gene: TRBV7-2
J gene: TRBJ2-7

CDR3 protein: CSASNPLQGVGRLGTDTQYF
CDR3 DNA: TGCAGTGCTTCCAATCCCCTACAGGGGGTAGGTCGTTTAGGCACAGATACGCAGTATTTT
D gene: TRBD1
clone size: -
V gene: TRBV20-1
J gene: TRBJ2-3

CDR3 protein: CASSPSGGREQFF
CDR3 DNA: TGTGCCAGCAGCCCTAGCGGGGGTAGGGAGCAGTTCTTC
D gene: TRBD2
clone size: few
V gene: TRBV7-6
J gene: TRBJ2-1

CDR3 protein: CASSLVGGRGEKLFF
CDR3 DNA: TGTGCCAGCAGCTTAGTTGGCGGCAGGGGGGAAAAACTGTTTTTT
D gene: TRBD1
clone size: -
V gene: TRBV7-9
J gene: TRBJ1-4

CDR3 protein: CASSYGELYEQYF
CDR3 DNA: TGTGCCAGCAGTTACGGAGAGCTCTACGAGCAGTACTTC
D gene: -
clone size: few
V gene: TRBV6-5
J gene: TRBJ2-7

CDR3 protein: CATEIIAGDEQYF
CDR3 DNA: TGTGCCACCGAGATAATAGCGGGAGACGAGCAGTACTTC
D gene: TRBD2
clone size: -
V gene: TRBV7-8
J gene: TRBJ2-7

CDR3 protein: CASSQGLMNTGELFF
CDR3 DNA: TGTGCCAGCAGCCAAGGCCTAATGAACACCGGGGAGCTGTTTTTT
D gene: -
clone size: few
V gene: TRBV4-2
J gene: TRBJ2-2

CDR3 protein: CASSFLTQGQGEQYF
CDR3 DNA: TGTGCCAGCAGCTTCCTAACCCAGGGTCAGGGCGAGCAGTACTTC
D gene: -
clone size: few
V gene: TRBV5-5
J gene: TRBJ2-7

CDR3 protein: CASSLGPLGFF
CDR3 DNA: TGTGCCAGCAGCTTAGGGCCTCTGGGGTTCTTC
D gene: -
clone size: -
V gene: TRBV7-2
J gene: TRBJ2-1

CDR3 protein: CASSDRFLGGSKQFF
CDR3 DNA: TGTGCCAGCAGTGATCGTTTCCTGGGGGGGTCGAAGCAGTTCTTC
D gene: TRBD2
clone size: -
V gene: TRBV6-4
J gene: TRBJ2-1

CDR3 protein: CASSFTKLAGATYTGELFF
CDR3 DNA: TGTGCCAGCAGCTTCACAAAACTAGCGGGAGCTACCTACACCGGGGAGCTGTTTTTT
D gene: TRBD2
clone size: -
V gene: TRBV11-2
J gene: TRBJ2-2

CDR3 protein: CASSLGGRPEQFF
CDR3 DNA: TGTGCCAGCAGCTTAGGAGGACGCCCTGAGCAGTTCTTC
D gene: -
clone size: -
V gene: TRBV7-9
J gene: TRBJ2-1

CDR3 protein: CASRVSSYEQYF
CDR3 DNA: TGTGCCAGCAGGGTGAGCTCCTACGAGCAGTACTTC
D gene: -
clone size: -
V gene: TRBV6-6
J gene: TRBJ2-7

CDR3 protein: CAGTQTGFWDSPLHF
CDR3 DNA: TGTGCCGGTACTCAGACAGGGTTTTGGGATTCACCCCTCCACTTT
D gene: TRBD1
clone size: -
V gene: TRBV6-1
J gene: TRBJ1-6

CDR3 protein: CASRSIGGRASDTQYF
CDR3 DNA: TGTGCCAGCAGATCCATTGGCGGGAGGGCCTCAGATACGCAGTATTTT
D gene: TRBD2
clone size: -
V gene: TRBV7-6
J gene: TRBJ2-3

CDR3 protein: CASSSGQGLNTQYF
CDR3 DNA: TGTGCCAGCAGTTCCGGACAGGGATTGAATACGCAGTATTTT
D gene: TRBD1
clone size: -
V gene: TRBV12-3/TRBV12-4
J gene: TRBJ2-3

CDR3 protein: CASSAKGIGNTIYF
CDR3 DNA: TGTGCCAGCAGCGCAAAGGGTATAGGAAACACCATATATTTT
D gene: -
clone size: -
V gene: TRBV7-9
J gene: TRBJ1-3